These 10 T cell receptor beta chains were all obtained from the same sample, sequenced in a study of Graves' ophthalmopathy and Graves' hyperthyroidism. The authors amplified TCR beta CDR3 regions from RNA transcripts. After a first-round RT-PCR with HTBI primers, a second-round multiplex PCR was run. TCRdb recomputed calls from the multiplex PCR reads with MiXCR, one row per CDR3 protein. Of about 740,000 distinct CDR3 sequences detected, 35% to 50% appear once; the ten largest clones hold 40% to 55%. The sequenced sample consisted of peripheral blood. The receptors shown here come from an adult man with Graves' ophthalmopathy.

DNA for the CDR3: TGTGCCAGCAGCAATAGCGGGGGGGAGATCGGGGAGCTGTTTTTT. Protein: CASSNSGGEIGELFF. The V gene is TRBV6-1, the J gene TRBJ2-2; 11 positions agree with TRBD2. The CDR3 runs to 15 residues. V lost 6 bases to trimming and J lost 7 bases; unmatched junction nucleotides: 7. The germline gives CDR1 MNHNS, CDR2 SASEGT.

The table lists this clonotype with a few counts. The chain combines TRBV6-5 with TRBJ2-7; 9 nucleotides line up with TRBD2. Germline loops: CDR1 MNHEY, CDR2 SVGAGI. V lost 6 bases, J lost 2 bases, and 5 bases stayed unmatched. The CDR3 sequence is 14 residues long. CDR3 coding DNA: TGTGCCAGCAGCAGACTAGCGGAAGCCTACGAGCAGTACTTC. This sequence encodes CASSRLAEAYEQYF.

This clonotype appeared many times. The chain recombines TRBV29-1 with TRBJ1-2; D is possibly TRBD1 (5 bases). Trimming took off 4 bases at V and 7 bases at J, with 13 bases between the two ends. The CDR3 has 12 amino acids. The germline gives CDR1 SQVTM, CDR2 ANQGSEA. Here the CDR3 reads CSVVRGARGYTF. The DNA of the CDR3 is TGCAGCGTTGTTCGAGGGGCGCGTGGCTACACCTTC.

The table lists this clonotype with a count of one. The chain is built from TRBV7-9 and TRBJ2-7; D possibly corresponds to TRBD2 (6 bases). With 3 bases removed from V and 2 bases from J, the gap between germline ends came to 17 bases. This CDR3 has 16 amino acids. Germline V gene data show CDR1 as SEHNR and CDR2 as FQNEAQ (reference sequence). The DNA of the CDR3 is TGTGCCAGCAGCTTGGTCCGCGGTCGCGGGACCTACGAGCAGTACTTC. Translated: CASSLVRGRGTYEQYF.

The CDR3 nucleotides read TGTGCCAGTAGTTTGGGACAGGGGACGGACCAAGAGACCCAGTACTTC. It is translated as CASSLGQGTDQETQYF. The V gene is TRBV19, the J gene TRBJ2-5; 10 positions agree with TRBD1. Germline CDR1 LNHDA, CDR2 SQIVND (reference sequence). The V gene end was trimmed by 5 bases and the J gene end by 0 bases; junction bases not matched to a gene: 6. The CDR3 sequence is 16 residues long. Supplemented by reference TRBV19 and TRBJ2-5, the full variable domain reads DGGITQSPKYLFRKEGQNVTLSCEQNLNHDAMYWYRQDPGQGLRLIYYSQIVNDFQKGDIAEGYSVSREKKESFPLTVTSAQKNPTAFYLCASSLGQGTDQETQYFGPGTRLLVL.

With regard to this clonotype: This may stem from a read error, because a much larger clone lies one nucleotide away. The chain recombines TRBV10-3 with TRBJ1-4, with unresolved D. Germline V gene lookup returns CDR1 ENHRY and CDR2 SYGVKD. This CDR3 spans 15 amino acids. V lost 3 bases and J lost 8, with 16 bases in between. This CDR3 reads CAISETRNSREKLFF. CDR3 DNA sequence: TGTGCCATCAGTGAAACCCGGAACAGTAGAGAAAAACTGTTTTTT.

In this sample, this clonotype turned up a few times. The J gene is TRBJ1-2, the V gene TRBV4-2; TRBD1 might be the D (6 bases). The CDR3 sequence is 16 residues long. The V and J ends lost 0 bases and 4 bases respectively, with 15 bases between them. Per germline, CDR1 LGHNA and CDR2 YNFKEQ. CDR3 DNA: TGTGCCAGCAGCCAAGAACCAGGGGATTACTCCTATGGCTACACCTTC. Translated, it gives CASSQEPGDYSYGYTF.

This clonotype was counted between two and nine times. This chain links TRBV9 with TRBJ2-7, with 10 positions matching TRBD1. The CDR3 extends over 13 amino acids. V shed 4 bases and J 13 bases; nucleotides not matched to a gene: 11. Germline V gives CDR1 SGDLS, CDR2 YYNGEE. The CDR3 is CASSMTGGAAQYF. The CDR3 nucleotides read TGTGCCAGCAGCATGACAGGGGGCGCCGCCCAATACTTC.

This clonotype was detected ten times or more. The CDR3 region is CSVDRTGGYTEAFF. The CDR3 DNA is TGCAGCGTTGACAGGACAGGGGGCTACACTGAAGCTTTCTTT. The chain has TRBV29-1 and TRBJ1-1, with 11 bases matching TRBD1. Per the germline V gene, CDR1 is SQVTM and CDR2 is ANQGSEA. This CDR3 region has 14 residues. V was pared by 3 bases and J by 3 bases, with 3 bases of the junction left unmatched.

This clonotype was counted between two and nine times. The chain uses TRBV24-1 and TRBJ1-6, with a weak D call TRBD1 (6 bases). Germline CDR1 is KGHDR and CDR2 is SFDVKD. V lost 11 bases to trimming and J lost 7 bases, with 17 bases between them. The length of the CDR3 is 14 residues. The CDR3 region is CASRKQGRNSPLHF. The CDR3 DNA sequence: TGTGCCAGCAGGAAACAGGGAAGGAATTCACCCCTCCACTTT.